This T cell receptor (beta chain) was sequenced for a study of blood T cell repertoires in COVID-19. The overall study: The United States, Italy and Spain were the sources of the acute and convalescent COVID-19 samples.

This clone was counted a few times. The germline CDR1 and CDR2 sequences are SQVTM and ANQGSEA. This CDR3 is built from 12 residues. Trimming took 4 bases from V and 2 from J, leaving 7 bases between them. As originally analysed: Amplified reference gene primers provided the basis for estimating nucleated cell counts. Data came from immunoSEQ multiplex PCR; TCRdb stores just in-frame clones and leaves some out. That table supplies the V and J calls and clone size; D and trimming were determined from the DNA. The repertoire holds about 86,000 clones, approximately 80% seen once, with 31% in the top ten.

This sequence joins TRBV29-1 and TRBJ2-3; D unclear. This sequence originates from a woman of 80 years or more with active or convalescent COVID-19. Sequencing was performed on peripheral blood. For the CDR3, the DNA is TGCAGCGTTGGCCAGAACACAGATACGCAGTATTTT. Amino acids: CSVGQNTDTQYF.